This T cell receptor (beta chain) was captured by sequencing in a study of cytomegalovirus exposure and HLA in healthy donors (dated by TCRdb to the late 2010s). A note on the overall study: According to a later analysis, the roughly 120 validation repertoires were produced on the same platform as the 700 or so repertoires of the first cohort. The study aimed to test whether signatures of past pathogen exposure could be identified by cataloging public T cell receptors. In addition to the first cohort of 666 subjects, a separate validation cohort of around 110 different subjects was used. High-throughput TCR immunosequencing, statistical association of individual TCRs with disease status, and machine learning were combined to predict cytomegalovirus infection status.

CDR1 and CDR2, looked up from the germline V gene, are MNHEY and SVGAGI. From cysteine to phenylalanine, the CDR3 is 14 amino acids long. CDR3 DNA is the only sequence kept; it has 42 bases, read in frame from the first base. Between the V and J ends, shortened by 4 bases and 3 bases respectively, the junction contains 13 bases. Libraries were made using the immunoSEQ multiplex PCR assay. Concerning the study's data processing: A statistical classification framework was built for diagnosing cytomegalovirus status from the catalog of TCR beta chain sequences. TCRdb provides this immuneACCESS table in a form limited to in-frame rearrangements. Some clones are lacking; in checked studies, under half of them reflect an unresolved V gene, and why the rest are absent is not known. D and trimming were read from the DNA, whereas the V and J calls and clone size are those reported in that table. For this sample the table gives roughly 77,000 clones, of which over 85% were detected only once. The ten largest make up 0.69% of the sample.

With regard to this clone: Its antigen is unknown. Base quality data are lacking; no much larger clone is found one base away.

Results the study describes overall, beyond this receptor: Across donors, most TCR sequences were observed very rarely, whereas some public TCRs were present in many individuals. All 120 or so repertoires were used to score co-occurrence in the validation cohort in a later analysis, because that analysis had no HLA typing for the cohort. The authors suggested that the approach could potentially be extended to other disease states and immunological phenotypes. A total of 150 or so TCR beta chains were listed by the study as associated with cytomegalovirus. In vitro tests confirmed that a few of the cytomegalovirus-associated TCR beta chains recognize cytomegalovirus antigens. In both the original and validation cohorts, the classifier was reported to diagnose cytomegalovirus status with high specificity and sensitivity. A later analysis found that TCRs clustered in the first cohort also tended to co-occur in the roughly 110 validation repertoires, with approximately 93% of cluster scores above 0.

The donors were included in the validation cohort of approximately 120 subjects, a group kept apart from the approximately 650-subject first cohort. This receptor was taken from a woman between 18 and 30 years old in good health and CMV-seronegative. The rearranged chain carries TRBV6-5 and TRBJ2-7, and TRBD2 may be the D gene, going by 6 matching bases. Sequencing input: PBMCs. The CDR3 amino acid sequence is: CASSSYGSGYEQYF. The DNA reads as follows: TGTGCCAGCAGTTCGTACGGGAGTGGCTACGAGCAGTACTTC.